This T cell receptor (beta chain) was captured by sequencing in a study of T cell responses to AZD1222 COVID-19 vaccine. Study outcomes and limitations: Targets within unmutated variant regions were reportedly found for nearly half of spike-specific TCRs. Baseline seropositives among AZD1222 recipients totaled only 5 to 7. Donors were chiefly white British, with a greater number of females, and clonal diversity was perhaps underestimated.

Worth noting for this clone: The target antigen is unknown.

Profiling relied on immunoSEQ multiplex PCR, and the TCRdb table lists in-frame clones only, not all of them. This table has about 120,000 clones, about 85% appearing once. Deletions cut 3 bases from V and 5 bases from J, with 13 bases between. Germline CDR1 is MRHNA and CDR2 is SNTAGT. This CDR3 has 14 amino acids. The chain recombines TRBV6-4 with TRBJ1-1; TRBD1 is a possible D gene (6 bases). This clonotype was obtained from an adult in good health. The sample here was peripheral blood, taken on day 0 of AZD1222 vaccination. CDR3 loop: CASSEGGGRTEAFF. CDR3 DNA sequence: TGTGCCAGCAGTGAAGGGGGGGGCCGGACTGAAGCTTTCTTT.